This T cell receptor (beta chain) was captured in a study of cytomegalovirus exposure and HLA in healthy donors (dated by TCRdb to the late 2010s). For the wider study: According to an earlier analysis of several hundred of the donors, 150 million to 200 million T cells yielded some 110 million unique TCR beta sequences and 276 Gb of sequence data. In addition to the first cohort of 666 subjects, a separate validation cohort of approximately 130 different subjects was used. The T cell repertoires of 666 subjects were profiled by immunosequencing and related to cytomegalovirus serostatus. Roughly 300 gigabases of sequencing data and around 87 million unique TCR sequences were included in an early release covering several hundred HLA-typed donors. Among about 360 genotyped donors of the cohort, an average of approximately 240,000 unique TCR beta nucleotide sequences were sequenced per donor, 15% to 20% of them non-productive. The aim of the study was to test whether cataloging public T cell receptors could identify signatures of past pathogen exposure. Because of strong linkage in the cohort, 4 to 6 DR-DQ haplotypes were treated as single units for association and clustering. The genetic ancestry cluster associated with self-reported Caucasian donors included 80% to 90% of the roughly 360 genotyped donors. To decide whether each TCR beta V gene segment behaved as functional or pseudogenic, an earlier analysis of some 600 of the donors relied on high-throughput TCR beta sequencing. The later analysis used no new phenotypic data to find candidate immune exposures, relying instead on TCR beta sequences and their occurrence across donors. High-throughput TCR immunosequencing, statistical association of individual TCRs with disease status, and machine learning were combined to predict cytomegalovirus infection status. A later analysis re-examined previously published TCR beta repertoires from more than 600 donors and added high-resolution HLA genotyping to investigate patterns of TCR occurrence. The number of typed donors differed by locus: about 620-640 for A, B, C, DRB1 and DQB1; some 500 for DQA1; approximately 610 for DPA1; and about 470 for DPB1. Every discovery cohort repertoire had been produced on one sequencing platform. Donor age, sex, ethnicity and CMV serostatus were compiled alongside the repertoire data. Both class I and class II loci were covered by HLA typing, at four-digit resolution. A later genetic analysis used genome-wide SNP genotypes for 398 of the 666 donors, treating that subset as a discovery cohort. Overall results and qualifications from the work: The 87-base-pair reads could not distinguish some IMGT-functional V segments, including TRBV6-2 and TRBV6-3, so those segments were excluded. In vitro tests confirmed that a few of the cytomegalovirus-associated TCR beta chains recognize cytomegalovirus antigens. In a later analysis, HLA-associated TCR beta chains were found to be more clonally expanded and to have lower generation probabilities than equally common non-associated chains. A later analysis found that most CMV-associated TCR beta chains appeared HLA-restricted, with HLA associations seemingly driven largely by CMV exposure. In an earlier analysis of several hundred of the donors, most TCR beta V segments were observed in productive rearrangements about 87% or about 30% of the time, broadly matching IMGT annotations. Linkage disequilibrium might explain the correlated functional status among segregating V segments, but an unknown experimental factor could not be excluded. Most TCR sequences were seen in very few donors, while some public TCRs were found in many individuals. The cohort was sequenced for TCR beta chains only, and without alpha or paired-chain data the features that could be detected were limited. A later analysis found that TCR association rates varied across HLA loci, with DRB1 alleles showing the most associated TCRs and HLA-C alleles the fewest. According to a later analysis, parvovirus B19, influenza, CMV and Epstein-Barr virus appeared linked to several top co-occurrence clusters. Because counts were too low, some 16 rarely observed V segments, including chromosome 9 orphons, were excluded from the earlier analysis of around 640 of the donors. A further reported finding was that TCR beta sequences accurately predicted the HLA-A and HLA-B alleles for most subjects in the first cohort. In the study, around 150 TCR beta chains were listed as associated with cytomegalovirus. Immune exposure information for the cohort was limited to CMV serostatus. Roughly uniform sequencing depth across donors was assumed in presence/absence analyses, although this assumption may not hold. The classifier was reported to diagnose cytomegalovirus status with high specificity and sensitivity in both the original cohort and the validation cohort. The authors suggested that the approach could potentially be generalized to other disease states and immunological phenotypes. Because some donors lacked HLA typing at each locus, the association tests relied only on the typed subset. An association between a missense DCLRE1C variant and V-gene and J-gene trimming of TCR beta chains was found in a later genetic analysis and replicated in an independent cohort. At a false discovery rate of 0.05, a later analysis linked some 18,000 TCR beta sequences to specific HLA alleles. Compared with the approximately 700-donor mean, donors in an Asian-associated ancestry cluster had fewer N-insertions in productive TCRs, according to a later genetic analysis. Strong co-occurrence of HLA alleles, especially DR and DQ, made assigning TCR associations to individual alleles difficult. The sequencing pipeline was judged likely to have produced a cluster of highly shared sequence variants as a technical artifact.

Library preparation used the immunoSEQ multiplex PCR assay. A mixture of 60 forward primers for TCR Vbeta segments and 13 reverse primers for TCR Jbeta segments was used in the multiplex PCR. The CDR3 region of rearranged TCR beta genes was amplified from genomic DNA by a multiplex PCR assay. Amplified TCR beta libraries were sequenced as 87-base-pair reads on the Illumina HiSeq System. The paper's data handling went like this. A later analysis tallied around 87 million unique TCR beta chains across the 610 or so repertoires, and about 12 million of those chains were shared by two or more donors. A nearest-neighbor algorithm error-corrected the raw reads and collapsed the reads into unique sequences, merging closely related sequences to remove PCR and sequencing errors. V, D and J gene segments were assigned by aligning CDR3 sequences to IMGT reference sequences. For a sequence to be retained, a match of at least six nucleotides to both a V gene segment and a J gene segment was required. Rearrangements were classified as productive when the CDR3 lacked stop codons and remained in frame with V and J, and all other rearrangements were classified as non-productive. Following IMGT convention, CDR3 was defined as the stretch from the second conserved V-encoded cysteine up to the conserved J-encoded phenylalanine. Sequences without an unambiguous match to a single V gene segment were excluded from the earlier analysis of several hundred of the donors. An earlier analysis of fewer than 650 of the donors classified V segments as functional when productive rearrangements were above 56.7% and as segregating when the standard deviation between donors was above 5%. A statistical classification framework was developed to diagnose cytomegalovirus status using the catalog of TCR beta chain sequences. In a later analysis, V and J genes were assigned by comparing TCR nucleotide sequences against IMGT/GENE-DB human TR gene sequences. In a later analysis, CDR3 sequences and most-parsimonious VDJ recombination scenarios were assigned using the TCRdist pipeline. A later analysis defined each TCR beta chain by its CDR3 amino acid sequence plus V-gene family, and excluded reads lacking a unique V-gene family. A later analysis removed 500 to 650 highly shared, low-generation-probability nucleotide sequences to deal with suspected cross-contamination and a sequencing artifact. In a later analysis, a clonal expansion index was calculated for each public chain from normalized within-repertoire ranks of inferred template counts. In a later analysis, generation probabilities were computed with a VDJ recombination model fitted to out-of-frame rearrangements, and the resulting probabilities were checked against IGoR. In a later analysis, TCR-TCR, TCR-HLA and TCR-CMV co-occurrence was scored with hypergeometric tests, and a repertoire-size bias correction was applied to TCR pairs. False discovery rates were estimated in a later analysis by permuting HLA or CMV assignments 20 times. In a later analysis, co-occurring TCRs were grouped using DBSCAN, and TCRdist sequence similarity was added for clustering within HLA-allele-positive subsets. Repertoires with fewer than 30,000 or more than 120,000 public chains, plus five repertoires with anomalous nucleotide sharing, were excluded from co-occurrence clustering. What TCRdb holds here is the immuneACCESS table cut down to in-frame rearrangements. Part of the clones is not present; checked against another copy, under half of the missing clones reflect an unresolved V gene, and the others are unexplained. V, J and clone size are taken as reported in that table, and D and trimming were inferred from the DNA itself. This sample gives some 170,000 clones in total; roughly 77% of them show up just once. Jointly, the top ten make up approximately 3.7% of the sample.

A few counts support this clone. Its binding antigen is unknown. Base qualities are not recorded, but no much larger clone differs from it by a single base. The cohort comprised 550 to 700 healthy bone marrow donors. Cohort members were all nominally healthy when sampled, although unrecorded immune exposures were likely present. The donor tested CMV seropositive and was one of the 289 seropositive cohort members. Every donor gave a peripheral blood sample, and the peripheral blood mononuclear cells from that sample were used for TCR beta sequencing. The Qiagen DNeasy Blood Extraction Kit was used to extract genomic DNA from the blood cell samples. V trim: 6 bases; J trim: 7 bases; unmatched bases: 12. The CDR3 numbers 15 residues from cysteine through phenylalanine. The CDR3 DNA has 45 bases and is translated from base 1. CDR1 and CDR2 are drawn from the germline V gene (reference sequence): WNHNN, SYGVQD.

Material for sequencing was PBMCs. This TCR derives from a man aged 25-40 years in good health and CMV-seropositive. The sequence joins TRBV10-1 to TRBJ2-7; 10 central bases correspond to TRBD1. CDR3 sequence: CASSTRTGGREEQYF. The sequenced DNA: TGCGCCAGCAGCACTAGGACAGGGGGTCGAGAAGAGCAGTACTTC.